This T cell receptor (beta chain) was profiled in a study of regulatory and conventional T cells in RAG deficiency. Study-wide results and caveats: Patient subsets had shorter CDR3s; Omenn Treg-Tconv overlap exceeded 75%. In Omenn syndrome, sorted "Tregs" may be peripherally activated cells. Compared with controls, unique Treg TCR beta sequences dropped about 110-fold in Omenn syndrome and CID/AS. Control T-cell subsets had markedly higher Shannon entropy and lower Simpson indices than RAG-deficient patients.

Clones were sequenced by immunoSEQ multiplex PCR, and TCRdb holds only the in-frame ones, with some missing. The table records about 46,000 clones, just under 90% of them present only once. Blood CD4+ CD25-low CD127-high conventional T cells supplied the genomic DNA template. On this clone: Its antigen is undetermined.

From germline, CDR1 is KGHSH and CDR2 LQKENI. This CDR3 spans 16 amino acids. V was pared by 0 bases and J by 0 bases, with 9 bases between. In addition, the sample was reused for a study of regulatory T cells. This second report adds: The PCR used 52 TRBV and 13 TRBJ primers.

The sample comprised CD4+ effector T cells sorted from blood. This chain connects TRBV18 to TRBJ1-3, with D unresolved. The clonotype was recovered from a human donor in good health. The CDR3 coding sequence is TGTGCCAGCTCACCACCCCAGGTCCTCTCTGGAAACACCATATATTTT. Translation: CASSPPQVLSGNTIYF.